This T cell receptor (beta chain) was sequenced during a study of PD-1 blockade in classical Hodgkin lymphoma. Time point noted: cycle 4 day 1 (C4D1), after 5 to 7 weeks of nivolumab. Every single patient, without exception, relapsed after autologous stem cell transplantation, and brentuximab vedotin exposure varied. Some clones are missing from TCRdb's copy, which holds only in-frame ones; the method was immunoSEQ multiplex PCR. The sample has approximately 17,000 clones; about 65% are singletons. This clone is deemed medium-sized (0.01 to 0.1%). Its antigen is currently unknown. Study outcomes and limitations: Excluded were patients who started nivolumab under 1 year after ASCT, a group that had lower diversity.

The TCR was taken from a human donor with classical Hodgkin lymphoma. The specimen was peripheral blood mononuclear cells (PBMCs), collected before the fourth cycle of nivolumab.

The DNA for the CDR3 is TGTGCCAGCAGCCACATTTCCGATGGCAATCAGCCCCAGCATTTT. Translated: CASSHISDGNQPQHF. This sequence joins TRBV27 and TRBJ1-5, with D uncertain. In germline, CDR1 is MNHEY, CDR2 SMNVEV (reference sequence). Trimming removed 6 bases at V and 2 bases at J, with 14 bases between. The CDR3 consists of 15 residues.